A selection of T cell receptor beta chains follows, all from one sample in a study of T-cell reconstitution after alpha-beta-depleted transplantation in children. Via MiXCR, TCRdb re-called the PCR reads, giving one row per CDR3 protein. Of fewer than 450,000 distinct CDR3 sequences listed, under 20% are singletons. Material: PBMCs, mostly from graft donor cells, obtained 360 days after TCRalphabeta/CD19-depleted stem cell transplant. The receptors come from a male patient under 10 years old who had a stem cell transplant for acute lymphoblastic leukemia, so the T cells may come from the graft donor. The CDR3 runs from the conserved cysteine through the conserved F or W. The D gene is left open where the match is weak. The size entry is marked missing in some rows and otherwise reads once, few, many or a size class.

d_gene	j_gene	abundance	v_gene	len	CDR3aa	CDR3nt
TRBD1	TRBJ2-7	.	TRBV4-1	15	CASSHAGTGGDEQYF	TGCGCCAGCAGCCACGCCGGGACAGGGGGTGACGAGCAGTACTTC
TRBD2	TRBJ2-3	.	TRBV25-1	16	CASSEFVAGDTDTQYF	TGTGCCAGCAGTGAATTTGTAGCGGGAGACACAGATACGCAGTATTTT
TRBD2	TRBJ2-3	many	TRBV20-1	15	CSARWGGGPPDTQYF	TGCAGTGCTAGATGGGGGGGAGGGCCCCCAGATACGCAGTATTTT
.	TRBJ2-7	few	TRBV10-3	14	CAISEGRSLGEQYF	TGTGCCATCAGTGAGGGACGATCCTTGGGGGAGCAGTACTTC
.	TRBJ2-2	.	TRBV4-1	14	CASSHSLNTGELFF	TGCGCCAGCAGCCATTCCCTGAACACCGGGGAGCTGTTTTTT
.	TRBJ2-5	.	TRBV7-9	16	CASSPPRGSQPETQYF	TGTGCCAGCAGCCCCCCAAGGGGGAGCCAGCCAGAGACCCAGTACTTC
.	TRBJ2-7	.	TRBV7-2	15	CASSLYSEGLYEQYF	TGTGCCAGCAGCTTGTACAGCGAAGGGCTCTACGAGCAGTACTTC
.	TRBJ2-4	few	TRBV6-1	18	CASSEQTLLLLAKNIQYF	TGTGCCAGCAGCGAACAGACTCTCCTTCTCCTAGCCAAAAACATTCAGTACTTC
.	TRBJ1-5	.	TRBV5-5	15	CASSLGRGYLQPQHF	TGTGCCAGCAGCTTGGGTCGAGGCTACCTTCAGCCCCAGCATTTT
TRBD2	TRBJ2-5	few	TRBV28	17	CASSSRGGLAGQETQYF	TGTGCCAGCAGTTCGAGGGGGGGACTAGCGGGACAAGAGACCCAGTACTTC
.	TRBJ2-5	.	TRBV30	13	CAWTPVGWKTQYF	TGTGCCTGGACCCCAGTGGGTTGGAAGACCCAGTACTTC
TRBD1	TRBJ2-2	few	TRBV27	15	CASSLLGGGTGELFF	TGTGCCAGCAGTCTTCTAGGGGGCGGAACCGGGGAGCTGTTTTTT